This T cell receptor (beta chain) was documented in a study of cytomegalovirus exposure and HLA in healthy donors. The PCR had 60 Vbeta and 13 Jbeta primers. Clones were read by immunoSEQ multiplex PCR, and TCRdb kept only the in-frame ones, dropping some. The table records about 200,000 clones, around 80% of them present only once. At the time of sampling, donors were nominally healthy, though unrecorded immune exposures were likely. The CDR3 has 15 amino acids. Germline CDR1 is MNHEY and CDR2 is SVGAGI. Trimming took 2 bases from V and 0 from J, leaving 9 bases between them. General study findings and limits: As a later analysis showed, a missense DCLRE1C variant was linked to trimming of TCR beta V- and J-genes. Approximately 160 TCR beta chains were listed as cytomegalovirus-associated.

Remarks on this clone: The antigen is not known.

The gene calls are TRBV6-5 and TRBJ2-3; D is uncertain. The TCR sequence derives from a man aged 40-49 years in good health and CMV-seropositive. The sequencing input was PBMCs. CDR3 DNA: TGTGCCAGCAGTTACAAGCACAGTAGCACAGATACGCAGTATTTT. This sequence encodes CASSYKHSSTDTQYF.